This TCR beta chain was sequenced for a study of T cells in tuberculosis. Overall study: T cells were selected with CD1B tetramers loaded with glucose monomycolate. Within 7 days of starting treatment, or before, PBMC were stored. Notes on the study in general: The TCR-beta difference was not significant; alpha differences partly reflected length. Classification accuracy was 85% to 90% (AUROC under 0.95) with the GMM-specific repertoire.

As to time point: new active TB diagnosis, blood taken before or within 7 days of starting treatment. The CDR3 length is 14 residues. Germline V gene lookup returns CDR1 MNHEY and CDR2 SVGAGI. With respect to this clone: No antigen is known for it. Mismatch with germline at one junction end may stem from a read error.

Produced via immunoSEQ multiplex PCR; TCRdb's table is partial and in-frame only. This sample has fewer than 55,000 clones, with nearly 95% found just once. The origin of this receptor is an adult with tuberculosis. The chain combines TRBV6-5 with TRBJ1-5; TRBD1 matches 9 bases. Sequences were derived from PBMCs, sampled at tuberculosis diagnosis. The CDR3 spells CASSRQGVNQLQHF. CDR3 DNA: TGTGCCAGCAGCCGACAGGGGGTCAATCAGCTCCAGCATTTT.